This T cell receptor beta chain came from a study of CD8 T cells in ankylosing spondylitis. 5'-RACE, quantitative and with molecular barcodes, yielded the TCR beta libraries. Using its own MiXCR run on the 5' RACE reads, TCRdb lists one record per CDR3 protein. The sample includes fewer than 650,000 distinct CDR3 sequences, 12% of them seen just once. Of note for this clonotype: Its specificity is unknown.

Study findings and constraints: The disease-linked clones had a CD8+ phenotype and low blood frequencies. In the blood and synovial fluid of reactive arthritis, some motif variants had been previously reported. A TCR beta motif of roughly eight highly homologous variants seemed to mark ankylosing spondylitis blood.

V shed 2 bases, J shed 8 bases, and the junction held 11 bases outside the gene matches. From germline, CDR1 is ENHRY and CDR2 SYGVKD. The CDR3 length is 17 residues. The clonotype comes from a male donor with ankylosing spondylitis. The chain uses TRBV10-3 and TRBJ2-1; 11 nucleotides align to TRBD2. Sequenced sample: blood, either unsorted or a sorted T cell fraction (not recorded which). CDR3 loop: CAISEQQLAGVGDEQFF. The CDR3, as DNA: TGTGCCATCAGTGAGCAACAACTAGCGGGAGTGGGGGATGAGCAGTTCTTC.